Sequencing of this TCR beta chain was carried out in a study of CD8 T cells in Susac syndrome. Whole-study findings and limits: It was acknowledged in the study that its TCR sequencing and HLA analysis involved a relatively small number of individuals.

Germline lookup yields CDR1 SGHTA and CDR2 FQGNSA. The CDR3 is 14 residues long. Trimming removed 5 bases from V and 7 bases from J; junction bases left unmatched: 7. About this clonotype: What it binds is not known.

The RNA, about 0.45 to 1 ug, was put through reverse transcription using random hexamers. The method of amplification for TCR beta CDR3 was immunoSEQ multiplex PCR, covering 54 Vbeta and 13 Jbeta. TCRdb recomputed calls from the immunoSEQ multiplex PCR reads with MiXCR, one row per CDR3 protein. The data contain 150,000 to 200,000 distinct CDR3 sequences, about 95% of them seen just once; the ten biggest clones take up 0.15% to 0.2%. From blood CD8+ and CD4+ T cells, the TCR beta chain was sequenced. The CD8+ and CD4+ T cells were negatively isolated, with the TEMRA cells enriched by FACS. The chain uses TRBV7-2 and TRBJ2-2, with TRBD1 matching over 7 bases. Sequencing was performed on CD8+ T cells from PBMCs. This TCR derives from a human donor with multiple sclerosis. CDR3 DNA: TGTGCCAGCAGCCCCCAGGGGGTTTTCGGGGAGCTGTTTTTT. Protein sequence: CASSPQGVFGELFF.